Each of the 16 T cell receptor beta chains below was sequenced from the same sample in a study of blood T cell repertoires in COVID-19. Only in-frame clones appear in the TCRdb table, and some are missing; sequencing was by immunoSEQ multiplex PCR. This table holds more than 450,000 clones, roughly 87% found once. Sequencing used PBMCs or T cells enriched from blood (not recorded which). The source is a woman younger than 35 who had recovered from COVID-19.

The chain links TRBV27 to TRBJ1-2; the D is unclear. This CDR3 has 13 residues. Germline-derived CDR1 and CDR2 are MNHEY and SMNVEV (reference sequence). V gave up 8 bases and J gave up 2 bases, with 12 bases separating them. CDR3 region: CASAPGDNYGYTF. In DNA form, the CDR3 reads TGTGCCAGCGCCCCAGGTGACAACTATGGCTACACCTTC.

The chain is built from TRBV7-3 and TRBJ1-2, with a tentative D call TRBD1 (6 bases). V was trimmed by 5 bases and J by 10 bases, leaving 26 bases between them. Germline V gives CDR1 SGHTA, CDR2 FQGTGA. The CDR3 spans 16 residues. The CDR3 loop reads CASSPSTVGGAHFYTF. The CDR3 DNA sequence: TGTGCCAGCAGCCCCTCGACGGTCGGGGGGGCGCATTTCTACACCTTC.

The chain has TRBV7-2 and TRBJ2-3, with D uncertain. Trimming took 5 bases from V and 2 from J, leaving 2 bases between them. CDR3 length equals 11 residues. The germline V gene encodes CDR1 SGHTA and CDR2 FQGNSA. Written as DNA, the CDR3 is TGTGCCAGCAGCCACACAGATACGCAGTATTTT. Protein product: CASSHTDTQYF.

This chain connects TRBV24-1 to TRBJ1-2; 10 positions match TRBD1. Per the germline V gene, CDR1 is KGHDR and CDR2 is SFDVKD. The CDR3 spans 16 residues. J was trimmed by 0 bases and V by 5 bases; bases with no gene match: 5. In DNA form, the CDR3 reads TGTGCCACCAGTGTGGGGGGGACAGGGGCTAACTATGGCTACACCTTC. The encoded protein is CATSVGGTGANYGYTF.

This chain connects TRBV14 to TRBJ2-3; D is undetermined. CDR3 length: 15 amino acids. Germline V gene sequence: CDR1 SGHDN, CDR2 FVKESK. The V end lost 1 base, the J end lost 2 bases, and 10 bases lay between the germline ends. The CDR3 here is CASSQGSSNTDTQYF. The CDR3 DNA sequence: TGTGCCAGCAGCCAAGGGTCGAGCAACACAGATACGCAGTATTTT.

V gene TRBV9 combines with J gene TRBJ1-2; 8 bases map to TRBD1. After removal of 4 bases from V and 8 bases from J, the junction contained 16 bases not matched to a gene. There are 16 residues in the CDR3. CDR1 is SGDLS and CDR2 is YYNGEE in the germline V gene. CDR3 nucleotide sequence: TGTGCCAGCAGCACCGGGACAGGAGACTTTTCGGGAGGCTACACCTTC. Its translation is CASSTGTGDFSGGYTF. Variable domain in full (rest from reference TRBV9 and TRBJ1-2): DSGVTQTPKHLITATGQRVTLRCSPRSGDLSVYWYQQSLDQGLQFLIQYYNGEERAKGNILERFSAQQFPDLHSELNLSSLELGDSALYFCASSTGTGDFSGGYTFGSGTRLTVV.

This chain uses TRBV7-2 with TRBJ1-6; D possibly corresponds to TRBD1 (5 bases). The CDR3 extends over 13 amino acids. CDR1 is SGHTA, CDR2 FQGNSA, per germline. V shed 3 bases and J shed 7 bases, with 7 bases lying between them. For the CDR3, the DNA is TGTGCCAGCAGCTTGGACAACAATTCACCCCTCCACTTT. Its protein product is CASSLDNNSPLHF. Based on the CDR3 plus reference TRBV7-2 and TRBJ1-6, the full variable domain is GAGVSQSPSNKVTEKGKDVELRCDPISGHTALYWYRQSLGQGLEFLIYFQGNSAPDKSGLPSDRFSAERTGGSVSTLTIQRTQQEDSAVYLCASSLDNNSPLHFGNGTRLTVT.

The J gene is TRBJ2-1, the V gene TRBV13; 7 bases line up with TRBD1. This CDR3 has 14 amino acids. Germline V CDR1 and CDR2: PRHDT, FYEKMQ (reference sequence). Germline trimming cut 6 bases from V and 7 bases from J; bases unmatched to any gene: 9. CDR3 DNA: TGTGCCAGCAGACTCGGGACAGCGTTTAATGAGCAGTTCTTC. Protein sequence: CASRLGTAFNEQFF.

CDR3: CASSRGQSHNEKLFF. The CDR3 DNA reads TGTGCCAGCAGCCGAGGACAGAGCCATAATGAAAAACTGTTTTTT. This rearrangement joins TRBV7-9 to TRBJ1-4, with a possible D match to TRBD1 (6 bases). Between the trimmed V and J ends, which lost 5 bases and 4 bases, there was a span of 14 bases. The V gene's germline CDR1 is SEHNR and CDR2 FQNEAQ (reference sequence). CDR3 size: 15 residues.

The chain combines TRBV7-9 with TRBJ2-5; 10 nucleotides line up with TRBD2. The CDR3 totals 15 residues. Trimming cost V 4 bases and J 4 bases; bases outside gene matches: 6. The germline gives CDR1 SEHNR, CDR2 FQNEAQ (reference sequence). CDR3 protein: CASSSSSGGRETQYF. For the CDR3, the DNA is TGTGCCAGCAGCTCGTCTAGCGGGGGAAGAGAGACCCAGTACTTC. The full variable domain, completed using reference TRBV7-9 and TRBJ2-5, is DTGVSQNPRHKITKRGQNVTFRCDPISEHNRLYWYRQTLGQGPEFLTYFQNEAQLEKSRLLSDRFSAERPKGSFSTLEIQRTEQGDSAMYLCASSSSSGGRETQYFGPGTRLLVL.

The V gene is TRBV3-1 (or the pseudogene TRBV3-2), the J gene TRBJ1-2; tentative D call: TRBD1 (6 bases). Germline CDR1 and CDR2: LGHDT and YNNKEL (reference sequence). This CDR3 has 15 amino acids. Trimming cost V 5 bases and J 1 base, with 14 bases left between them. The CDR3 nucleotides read TGTGCCAGCAGCACCCACGGGACACTTAACTATGGCTACACCTTC. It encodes CASSTHGTLNYGYTF.

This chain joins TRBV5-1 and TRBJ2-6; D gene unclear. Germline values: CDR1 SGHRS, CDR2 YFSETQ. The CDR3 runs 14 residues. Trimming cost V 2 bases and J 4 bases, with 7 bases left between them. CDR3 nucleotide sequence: TGCGCCAGCAGCTTTGAAGCCGGGGCCAACGTCCTGACTTTC. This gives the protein CASSFEAGANVLTF.

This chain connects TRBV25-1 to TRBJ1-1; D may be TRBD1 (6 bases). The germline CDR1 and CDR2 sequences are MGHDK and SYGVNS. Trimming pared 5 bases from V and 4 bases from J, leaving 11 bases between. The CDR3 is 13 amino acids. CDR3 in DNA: TGTGCCAGCAGTCACAGGGAACTCACTGAAGCTTTCTTT. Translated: CASSHRELTEAFF.

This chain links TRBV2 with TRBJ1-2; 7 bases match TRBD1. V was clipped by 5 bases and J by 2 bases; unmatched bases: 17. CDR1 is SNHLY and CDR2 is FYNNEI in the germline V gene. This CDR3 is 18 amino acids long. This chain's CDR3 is CASSHTWGQPSLNYGYTF. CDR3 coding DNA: TGTGCCAGCAGTCACACATGGGGACAGCCGTCATTAAACTATGGCTACACCTTC.

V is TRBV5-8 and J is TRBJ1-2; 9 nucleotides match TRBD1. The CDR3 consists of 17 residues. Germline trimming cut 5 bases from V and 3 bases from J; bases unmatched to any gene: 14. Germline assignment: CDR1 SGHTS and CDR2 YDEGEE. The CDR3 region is CASSRDRAPIGDYGYTF. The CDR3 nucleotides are TGTGCCAGCAGTCGGGACAGGGCTCCCATCGGGGACTATGGCTACACCTTC.

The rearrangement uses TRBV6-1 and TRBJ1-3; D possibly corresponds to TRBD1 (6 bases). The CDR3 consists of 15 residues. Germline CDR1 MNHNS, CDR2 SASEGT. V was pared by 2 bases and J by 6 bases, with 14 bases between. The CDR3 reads CASSEYRGAENTIYF. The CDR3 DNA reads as TGTGCCAGCAGTGAATACCGGGGGGCGGAAAACACCATATATTTT.